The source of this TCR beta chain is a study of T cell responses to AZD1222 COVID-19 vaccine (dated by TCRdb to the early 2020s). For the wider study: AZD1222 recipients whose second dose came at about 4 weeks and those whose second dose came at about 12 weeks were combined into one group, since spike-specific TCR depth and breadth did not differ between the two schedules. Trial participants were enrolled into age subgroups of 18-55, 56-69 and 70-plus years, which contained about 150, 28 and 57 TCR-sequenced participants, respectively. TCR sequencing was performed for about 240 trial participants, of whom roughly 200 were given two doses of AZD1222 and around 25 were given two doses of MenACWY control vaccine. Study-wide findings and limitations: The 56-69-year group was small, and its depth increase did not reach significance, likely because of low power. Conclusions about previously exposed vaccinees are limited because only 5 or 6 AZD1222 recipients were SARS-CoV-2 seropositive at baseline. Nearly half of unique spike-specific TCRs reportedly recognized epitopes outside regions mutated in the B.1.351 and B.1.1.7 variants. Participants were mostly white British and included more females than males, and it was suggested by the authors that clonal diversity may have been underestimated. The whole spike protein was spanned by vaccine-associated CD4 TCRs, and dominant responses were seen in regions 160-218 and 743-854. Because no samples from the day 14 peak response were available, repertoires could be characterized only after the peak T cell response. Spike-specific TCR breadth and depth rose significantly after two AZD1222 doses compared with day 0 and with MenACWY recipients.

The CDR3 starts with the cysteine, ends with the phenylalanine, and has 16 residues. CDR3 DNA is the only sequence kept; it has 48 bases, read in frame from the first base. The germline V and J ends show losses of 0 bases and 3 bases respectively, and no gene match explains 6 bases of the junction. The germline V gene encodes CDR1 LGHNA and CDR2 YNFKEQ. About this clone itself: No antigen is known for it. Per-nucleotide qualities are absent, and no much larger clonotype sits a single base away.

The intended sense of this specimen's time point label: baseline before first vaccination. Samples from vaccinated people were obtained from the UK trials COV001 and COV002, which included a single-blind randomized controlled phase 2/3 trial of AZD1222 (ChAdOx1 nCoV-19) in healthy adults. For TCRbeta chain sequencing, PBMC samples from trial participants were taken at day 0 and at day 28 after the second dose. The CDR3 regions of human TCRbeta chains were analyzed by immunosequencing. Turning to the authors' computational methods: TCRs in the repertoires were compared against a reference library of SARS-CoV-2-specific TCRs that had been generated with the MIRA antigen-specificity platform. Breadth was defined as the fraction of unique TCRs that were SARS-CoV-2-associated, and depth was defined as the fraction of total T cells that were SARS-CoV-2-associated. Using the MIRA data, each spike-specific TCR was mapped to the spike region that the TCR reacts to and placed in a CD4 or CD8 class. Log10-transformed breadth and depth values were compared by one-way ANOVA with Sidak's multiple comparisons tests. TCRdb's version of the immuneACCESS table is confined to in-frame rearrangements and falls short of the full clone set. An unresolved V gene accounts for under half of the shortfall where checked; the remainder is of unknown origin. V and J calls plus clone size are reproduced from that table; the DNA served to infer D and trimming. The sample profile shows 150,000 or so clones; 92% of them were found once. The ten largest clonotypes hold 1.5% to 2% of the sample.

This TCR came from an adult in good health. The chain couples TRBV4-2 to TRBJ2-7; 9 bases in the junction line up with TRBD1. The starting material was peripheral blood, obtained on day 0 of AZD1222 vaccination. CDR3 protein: CASSQEGTGNVYEQYF. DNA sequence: TGTGCCAGCAGCCAAGAAGGGACAGGGAACGTCTACGAGCAGTACTTC.